The source of this T cell receptor (beta chain) is a study of cytomegalovirus exposure and HLA in healthy donors. Study-level points and caveats: Some TCR beta chains (more than 150 of them) were listed as cytomegalovirus-associated.

Trimming removed 5 bases at V and 2 bases at J, with 13 bases between. Germline V gene data show CDR1 as SGHVS and CDR2 as FNYEAQ. The CDR3 has 16 amino acids. Note on this clone: Its antigen is not identified.

Primers included in the PCR were 60 Vbeta and 13 Jbeta primers. Sequencing used immunoSEQ multiplex PCR; TCRdb keeps in-frame clones, though not all of them. The data hold 110,000 or so clones, with under 85% observed a single time. The sequence was obtained from a young man in good health and CMV-seronegative. This chain uses TRBV7-6 with TRBJ2-6; D perhaps matches TRBD2 (5 bases). Sequencing was performed on PBMCs. The CDR3 reads CASSPGLAPGANVLTF. CDR3 DNA sequence: TGTGCCAGCAGCCCAGGTCTAGCCCCTGGGGCCAACGTCCTGACTTTC. The full variable domain, with the rest looked up from reference TRBV7-6 and TRBJ2-6, is GAGVSQSPRYKVTKRGQDVALRCDPISGHVSLYWYRQALGQGPEFLTYFNYEAQQDKSGLPNDRFSAERPEGSISTLTIQRTEQRDSAMYRCASSPGLAPGANVLTFGAGSRLTVL.